Below are 26 T cell receptor beta chains sequenced from a single sample in a study of T cells after yellow fever vaccination. TCRdb processed the 5' RACE reads anew with MiXCR; each CDR3 protein has one entry. Of 250,000 to 400,000 distinct CDR3 sequences listed, approximately 4.5% are singletons. The specimen comprised PBMCs, sampled 15 days after the yellow fever booster vaccination. The receptors derive from a man aged 18 to 29 who received the YFV17D yellow fever vaccine.

This clonotype was seen many times. The chain couples TRBV29-1 to TRBJ1-1, with 7 bases identical to TRBD1. CDR1 and CDR2 from the germline V gene are SQVTM and ANQGSEA. Unmatched junction bases numbered 5, after V lost 4 bases and J lost 3 bases. CDR3 length equals 13 residues. In nucleotides, the CDR3 is TGCAGCGTTGGGGACAGAGGGTACACTGAAGCTTTCTTT. Its translation is CSVGDRGYTEAFF.

This clonotype showed up just a few times. The V gene is TRBV29-1, the J gene TRBJ2-1, with a tentative D call TRBD2 (7 bases). The CDR3 sequence is 15 residues long. Deletions cut 4 bases from V and 8 bases from J, with 21 bases between. The germline gives CDR1 SQVTM, CDR2 ANQGSEA. This CDR3 reads CSVGGPGGGGDEQFF. In DNA, the CDR3 is TGCAGCGTTGGAGGGCCTGGCGGGGGCGGGGATGAGCAGTTCTTC.

This clonotype was counted ten times or more. V is TRBV12-3 or TRBV12-4 and J is TRBJ1-5, with D possibly being TRBD1 (5 bases). The CDR3 covers 15 residues. The V end was cut by 1 base, the J end by 4 bases, with 11 bases between. The CDR3 region is CASSLGGRGNQPQHF. The CDR3, as DNA: TGTGCCAGCAGTTTAGGGGGGAGGGGAAATCAGCCCCAGCATTTT.

This clonotype was recorded a few times. The rearrangement uses TRBV5-1 and TRBJ2-7; D remains ambiguous. Germline values: CDR1 SGHRS, CDR2 YFSETQ. The CDR3 runs to 14 residues. Between the trimmed V and J ends, which lost 2 bases and 0 bases, there was a span of 9 bases. CDR3 nucleotides: TGCGCCAGCAGCTTCCAGGACCTCTCCTACGAGCAGTACTTC. This encodes CASSFQDLSYEQYF. Full variable domain (outside the CDR3, taken from reference TRBV5-1 and TRBJ2-7): KAGVTQTPRYLIKTRGQQVTLSCSPISGHRSVSWYQQTPGQGLQFLFEYFSETQRNKGNFPGRFSGRQFSNSRSEMNVSTLELGDSALYLCASSFQDLSYEQYFGPGTRLTVT.

This clonotype was seen repeatedly, ten times or more. The chain joins TRBV7-6 to TRBJ1-5; 7 nucleotides align to TRBD1. Germline-derived CDR1 and CDR2 are SGHVS and FNYEAQ. There are 15 residues in the CDR3. The junction had 8 bases not matched to a gene; V was cut back by 4 bases and J by 5 bases. Here the CDR3 DNA reads TGTGCCAGCAGCTCGCAACAGGGGTCTTATCAGCCCCAGCATTTT. It encodes CASSSQQGSYQPQHF.

This clonotype was found many times. This chain links TRBV6-5 with TRBJ1-5; D may be TRBD1 (5 bases). The CDR3 is 15 amino acids. CDR1 and CDR2 (germline): MNHEY, SVGAGI. V was pared by 0 bases and J by 4 bases, with 10 bases between. The CDR3 reads CASSYSGAQNQPQHF. CDR3 in DNA: TGTGCCAGCAGTTACTCTGGGGCGCAGAATCAGCCCCAGCATTTT.

This clonotype showed up just a few times. The rearrangement joins TRBV2 to TRBJ2-5; D unclear. V dropped 1 base and J dropped 2 bases, with 8 bases sitting between them. This CDR3 comprises 14 residues. Germline loops: CDR1 SNHLY, CDR2 FYNNEI. The CDR3 here is CASSEVNYQETQYF. The DNA for the CDR3 is TGTGCCAGCAGTGAAGTGAACTATCAAGAGACCCAGTACTTC.

The table lists this clonotype with many counts. The chain couples TRBV29-1 to TRBJ2-2; 7 bases match TRBD2. The CDR3 sequence is 14 residues long. Per the germline V gene, CDR1 is SQVTM and CDR2 is ANQGSEA. V shed 4 bases and J 5 bases; nucleotides not matched to a gene: 7. CDR3 bases: TGCAGCGTTGGCGTGACTAGCACTACCGGGGAGCTGTTTTTT. It codes for CSVGVTSTTGELFF.

This clonotype was found a few times. This chain joins TRBV7-2 and TRBJ2-5, with D unresolved. Per the germline V gene, CDR1 is SGHTA and CDR2 is FQGNSA. CDR3 length: 14 residues. Trimming left V 4 bases short and J 5 bases short, with 14 bases between. The CDR3: CASSSPQSPETQYF. The DNA for the CDR3 is TGTGCCAGCAGCTCACCCCAGTCGCCCGAGACCCAGTACTTC.

The table lists this clonotype with many counts. V gene TRBV12-3 or TRBV12-4 combines with J gene TRBJ2-5; no clear D gene. There are 13 residues in the CDR3. V lost 6 bases to trimming and J lost 7 bases, with 15 bases between them. In DNA form, the CDR3 reads TGTGCCAGCAGGTTGGCGGCGGCAGGGACCCAGTACTTC. Protein product: CASRLAAAGTQYF.

This clonotype occurred many times. J is TRBJ2-2 and V is TRBV12-3 or TRBV12-4; TRBD1 might be the D (5 bases). The V gene lost 7 bases and the J gene lost 3 bases, with 18 bases spanning the gap. CDR3 size: 16 residues. CDR3 in DNA: TGTGCCAGCACTCCAACCCCCCCAGGGTACACCGGGGAGCTGTTTTTT. Amino acids: CASTPTPPGYTGELFF.

The V call is TRBV20-1, the J call TRBJ2-1; D ambiguous. CDR1 is DFQATT, CDR2 SNEGSKA, per germline (reference sequence). This CDR3 contains 11 residues. Trimming stripped 1 base from V and 10 bases from J, with 8 bases between. The DNA of the CDR3 is TGCAGTGCTAGAGTCGCAAGGGAGCAGTTCTTC. Translation gives CSARVAREQFF.

The rearrangement links TRBV19 to TRBJ2-1; 13 bases agree with TRBD2. Germline lookup yields CDR1 LNHDA and CDR2 SQIVND (reference sequence). This CDR3 region has 17 residues. Trimming took 6 bases from V and 4 from J; bases not matched to a gene: 9. CDR3 nucleotide sequence: TGTGCCAGTAGCGATCGAATGACTAGCGGGGGGTACAATGAGCAGTTCTTC. It yields the protein CASSDRMTSGGYNEQFF.

J is TRBJ2-1 and V is TRBV6-5, with D perhaps TRBD1 (5 bases). CDR1 MNHEY and CDR2 SVGAGI come from the germline V gene. V was cut by 6 bases and J by 0 bases, with 12 bases left in between. The CDR3 covers 15 residues. The CDR3 region is CASRLQVSSYNEQFF. CDR3 nucleotides: TGTGCCAGCAGGCTACAGGTTAGCTCCTACAATGAGCAGTTCTTC.

This clonotype has only a few counts. V gene TRBV27 combines with J gene TRBJ2-3, with 9 bases lining up with TRBD1. Trimming removed 5 bases from V and 4 bases from J; junction bases left unmatched: 10. Germline lookup yields CDR1 MNHEY and CDR2 SMNVEV (reference sequence). The CDR3 totals 16 residues. The CDR3: CASSLSRTGAADTQYF. In DNA form, the CDR3 reads TGTGCCAGCAGTCTGTCCCGGACAGGGGCAGCAGATACGCAGTATTTT.

This clonotype was found a few times. This chain links TRBV12-3 or TRBV12-4 with TRBJ1-6, with 8 bases fitting TRBD1. CDR3 length equals 16 residues. V dropped 1 base and J dropped 9; count of bases not matched to a gene: 8. Written as DNA, the CDR3 is TGTGCCAGCAGTTTAGGGCAGGGGGCGCTTATTTCACCCCTCCACTTT. This encodes CASSLGQGALISPLHF.

This clonotype turned up a few times. The chain combines TRBV6-2 or TRBV6-3 with TRBJ1-2; D not resolved. V was shortened by 3 bases and J by 0 bases, with 11 bases between the two germline ends. The CDR3 covers 15 residues. Germline CDR1 reads MNHEY; CDR2 reads SVGEGT. Written as DNA, the CDR3 is TGTGCCAGCAGTTATCCGGGAAAAGCTAACTATGGCTACACCTTC. Translated: CASSYPGKANYGYTF.

The rearrangement joins TRBV4-1 to TRBJ2-7, with 7 bases fitting TRBD2. CDR3 length: 16 amino acids. Looked up from germline, CDR1 is MGHRA and CDR2 is YSYEKL. J lost 3 bases, V lost 0 bases, and 8 bases had no gene match. CDR3 residues: CASSQDVGEGVYEQYF. In nucleotides, the CDR3 is TGCGCCAGCAGCCAAGATGTAGGGGAGGGTGTCTACGAGCAGTACTTC.

The chain couples TRBV27 to TRBJ1-5, with no clear D. V lost 3 bases and J lost 5, with 8 bases in between. The CDR3 is 13 amino acids. Germline-derived CDR1 and CDR2 are MNHEY and SMNVEV (reference sequence). Written as DNA, the CDR3 is TGTGCCAGCAGTTTCAACGCCGATCAGCCCCAGCATTTT. Its protein product is CASSFNADQPQHF.

This chain links TRBV5-1 with TRBJ2-5; TRBD1 matches 10 bases. CDR1 and CDR2 (germline): SGHRS, YFSETQ. The CDR3 has 15 residues. V shed 4 bases, J shed 5 bases, and the junction held 8 bases outside the gene matches. As DNA, the CDR3 is TGCGCCAGCAGCGGAGGGACAGGGGTCGTGGAGACCCAGTACTTC. Translating gives CASSGGTGVVETQYF.

This clonotype was counted at least ten times. For the CDR3, the DNA is TGTGCCAGCAGCTTAGGGGTGATGCTGGGGAAAGAGACCCAGTACTTC. It specifies CASSLGVMLGKETQYF. The V and J genes are TRBV7-9 and TRBJ2-5; D remains ambiguous. The CDR3 has 16 residues. V was cut by 1 base and J by 3 bases, with 15 bases left in between. The germline V gene encodes CDR1 SEHNR and CDR2 FQNEAQ (reference sequence).

This clonotype showed up many times. V and J are TRBV15 and TRBJ2-3, with a possible D match to TRBD2 (6 bases). V was shortened by 0 bases and J by 0 bases, with 13 bases between the two germline ends. Germline CDR1 and CDR2: LNHNV and YYDKDF (reference sequence). There are 17 residues in the CDR3. CDR3 DNA sequence: TGTGCCACCAGCAGAGATGGGACTTACCGTAGCACAGATACGCAGTATTTT. It encodes CATSRDGTYRSTDTQYF. Full variable domain (rest looked up from reference TRBV15 and TRBJ2-3): DAMVIQNPRYQVTQFGKPVTLSCSQTLNHNVMYWYQQKSSQAPKLLFHYYDKDFNNEADTPDNFQSRRPNTSFCFLDIRSPGLGDTAMYLCATSRDGTYRSTDTQYFGPGTRLTVL.

This clonotype was counted at least ten times. This chain uses TRBV10-3 with TRBJ1-1; no definite D call. In germline, CDR1 is ENHRY, CDR2 SYGVKD. Trimming left V 6 bases short and J 3 bases short, with 11 bases between. CDR3 length equals 13 residues. Written as DNA, the CDR3 is TGTGCCATCAGAGACAACATGGACACTGAAGCTTTCTTT. The encoded protein is CAIRDNMDTEAFF.

Only a few counts were recorded for this clonotype. This chain connects TRBV5-1 to TRBJ2-7, with 12 bases aligning to TRBD1. This CDR3 region has 14 residues. Germline lookup yields CDR1 SGHRS and CDR2 YFSETQ. V lost 4 bases and J lost 6; bases outside the gene matches: 5. CDR3 nucleotides: TGCGCCAGCAGCAGCGGGACAGGGGGCGCCGAGCAGTACGTC. Residues: CASSSGTGGAEQYV.

This clonotype was seen at least ten times. The chain joins TRBV6-5 to TRBJ2-7; D is ambiguous. Germline values: CDR1 MNHEY, CDR2 SVGAGI. CDR3 length: 13 residues. Trimming stripped 4 bases from V and 7 bases from J, with 14 bases between. CDR3 amino acids: CASSSGSSSEQYF. The CDR3 nucleotides are TGTGCCAGCAGTTCGGGTTCCTCTTCGGAGCAGTACTTC.

This clonotype was seen many times. This chain uses TRBV29-1 with TRBJ2-3; unclear D gene. In germline, CDR1 is SQVTM, CDR2 ANQGSEA. Between the trimmed V and J ends, which lost 6 bases and 5 bases, there was a span of 6 bases. The CDR3 loop spans 10 amino acids. The CDR3 region has the DNA TGCAGCGTGGGCAAAGATACGCAGTATTTT. This encodes CSVGKDTQYF.